This TCR beta chain was identified in a study of blood T cell repertoires in COVID-19. The overall study: Samples representing acute and convalescent COVID-19 were sourced from the United States, Italy and Spain. The cDNA or gDNA used as material had been derived from T cells, B-cell-depleted T cells, or PBMCs.

The V gene's germline CDR1 is KGHDR and CDR2 SFDVKD. The trim removed 5 bases at V and 2 bases at J, leaving 3 bases unmatched. CDR3 size: 15 residues. Authors' methods: From reference gene primer amplification, estimates of nucleated cell counts were derived. The table came from immunoSEQ multiplex PCR; TCRdb's copy has only in-frame clones and leaves some out. The V and J calls and the clone size are those of that table, but D and trimming were determined from the DNA. Of over 200,000 clones listed, about 90% were seen once; the top ten hold roughly 12%. The rearrangement links TRBV24-1 to TRBJ2-1, with TRBD2 matching over 9 bases. Sample: peripheral blood. The source is a woman between 18 and 29 years old who had recovered from COVID-19. The CDR3 DNA reads as TGTGCCACCAGTGCTAGCGGGGCGACCTACAATGAGCAGTTCTTC. It is translated as CATSASGATYNEQFF.